The rows below give T cell receptor beta chains drawn from one sample of a study of T cells in Graves' hyperthyroidism and ophthalmopathy. Each CDR3 protein is one row after TCRdb ran MiXCR on the multiplex PCR reads. This repertoire shows fewer than 650,000 distinct CDR3 sequences, around 13% found once; its top ten account for around 5.4%. The sample was blood. Source of these receptors: a woman aged 25 to 45 with Graves' hyperthyroidism that later progressed to Graves' ophthalmopathy. Each CDR3 is given without its conserved first and last residue.

V: TRBV19; J: TRBJ1-3; CDR3: ASTLPGQFSGNTIY
V: TRBV7-6; J: TRBJ1-1; CDR3: ASSSYGTRGARRGTEAF
V: TRBV3-1; J: TRBJ2-7; CDR3: ASTRTGSGYEQY
V: TRBV2; J: TRBJ2-3; CDR3: ASSPNFSGNTDTQY
V: TRBV30; J: TRBJ2-7; CDR3: AWGSSGDEQY
V: TRBV12-3/TRBV12-4; J: TRBJ1-4; CDR3: ASRINTGGEKLF
V: TRBV3-1; J: TRBJ2-5; CDR3: ASSQSFTLY
V: TRBV12-3/TRBV12-4; J: TRBJ2-1; CDR3: ASSQPYNEQF
V: TRBV15; J: TRBJ1-5; CDR3: ATSPTAGFQPQH
V: TRBV2; J: TRBJ2-7; CDR3: ASGDRGPPYEQY
V: TRBV19; J: TRBJ2-1; CDR3: ASSMYTSGPYNEQF
V: TRBV4-2; J: TRBJ2-7; CDR3: ASSRGGLAGGLDEQY
V: TRBV6-1; J: TRBJ1-2; CDR3: AIRDRVFGYT
V: TRBV27; J: TRBJ2-3; CDR3: ASSSGAGGTDTQY
V: TRBV19; J: TRBJ2-1; CDR3: ASSPEAGDEQF
V: TRBV12-3/TRBV12-4; J: TRBJ2-1; CDR3: ASSSGDGWNEQF
V: TRBV6-2/TRBV6-3; J: TRBJ1-1; CDR3: ASSYSDSLRTEAF
V: TRBV20-1; J: TRBJ2-5; CDR3: SAVTSAQETQY
V: TRBV19; J: TRBJ2-1; CDR3: ASSIDSGSSYNEQF
V: TRBV4-2; J: TRBJ1-1; CDR3: ASSQAGQGWTEAF
V: TRBV3-1; J: TRBJ2-2; CDR3: ASSPAFGTGELF
V: TRBV18; J: TRBJ2-1; CDR3: ASSPGVAEYNEQF
V: TRBV18; J: TRBJ2-5; CDR3: ASSPRREAGETQY
V: TRBV6-2/TRBV6-3; J: TRBJ2-7; CDR3: ASSYLEQAYEQY
V: TRBV6-2/TRBV6-3; J: TRBJ1-5; CDR3: ASSSIQQFSNQPQH
V: TRBV6-5; J: TRBJ2-7; CDR3: ASSYSSGLAAYEQY
V: TRBV27; J: TRBJ1-5; CDR3: ASSLSLGGQPQH
V: TRBV11-1; J: TRBJ2-1; CDR3: ASSPRTSAYNEQF
V: TRBV6-1; J: TRBJ2-7; CDR3: ASKIGLAAPLSSYEQY
V: TRBV6-2/TRBV6-3; J: TRBJ1-2; CDR3: ASSYPGPGQEGYGYT
V: TRBV27; J: TRBJ2-5; CDR3: ASSPRASRGLGETQY
V: TRBV19; J: TRBJ2-5; CDR3: ASSAAQGNQETQY
V: TRBV5-5; J: TRBJ2-5; CDR3: ASSLVLASGTQY
V: TRBV6-2/TRBV6-3; J: TRBJ2-7; CDR3: ASSYFQGGSYEQY
V: TRBV3-1; J: TRBJ2-1; CDR3: ASSHPRLAEGNEQF
V: TRBV20-1; J: TRBJ2-7; CDR3: SALQTGPSTREQY
V: TRBV3-1; J: TRBJ1-1; CDR3: ASSLGPGQGTEAF
V: TRBV5-1; J: TRBJ2-1; CDR3: ASSLTAHLSYNEQF
V: TRBV9; J: TRBJ1-2; CDR3: ASSDTGGNYGYT
V: TRBV6-1; J: TRBJ1-2; CDR3: ASSSLWGRGYT
V: TRBV30; J: TRBJ1-2; CDR3: ACSIYRVDYGYT
V: TRBV6-2/TRBV6-3; J: TRBJ2-3; CDR3: ASSQYLAGRGDTQY
V: TRBV15; J: TRBJ2-3; CDR3: ATSRDRYTDTQY
V: TRBV20-1; J: TRBJ2-7; CDR3: SARHRGDEQY
V: TRBV10-3; J: TRBJ2-3; CDR3: ASSSLVLAGGSDTQY
V: TRBV12-3/TRBV12-4; J: TRBJ2-1; CDR3: ASSLSWTSGGAEQF
V: TRBV24-1; J: TRBJ1-2; CDR3: ATSDSGTGEYGYT
V: TRBV6-2/TRBV6-3; J: TRBJ2-7; CDR3: ASSYRQGTNEQY
V: TRBV12-3/TRBV12-4; J: TRBJ2-5; CDR3: ASRRTGFQETQY
V: TRBV3-1; J: TRBJ1-4; CDR3: ASSRDDRDEKLF
V: TRBV2; J: TRBJ2-7; CDR3: ASSSWGDRVPPEQY
V: TRBV18; J: TRBJ2-3; CDR3: ASSPASARDTQY
V: TRBV19; J: TRBJ2-7; CDR3: ASSMAREGQQY
V: TRBV30; J: TRBJ1-2; CDR3: AWSVQLSGYT